This T cell receptor beta chain was found in a study of identifying expanded T cells in peripheral blood. Study results and caveats: Approximately two-week clone count variance significantly increased as total template count grew.

This CDR3 spans 14 amino acids. Trimming cost V 5 bases and J 5 bases; bases outside gene matches: 7. CDR1 KGHSH and CDR2 LQKENI come from the germline V gene. Data came from immunoSEQ multiplex PCR; TCRdb stores just in-frame clones and leaves some out. The sample has more than 65,000 clones, 70% to 90% seen once. This clone was seen only once. Antigen specificity is unknown. The TCR comes from a person between 18 and 70 years old in good health. V gene TRBV18 combines with J gene TRBJ2-5, with 8 bases fitting TRBD2. Sequencing was performed on blood. Written as DNA, the CDR3 is TGTGCCAGCTCAACTAGCGGCCGGGGGGAGACCCAGTACTTC. Its translation: CASSTSGRGETQYF. Variable domain in full (rest from reference TRBV18 and TRBJ2-5): NAGVMQNPRHLVRRRGQEARLRCSPMKGHSHVYWYRQLPEEGLKFMVYLQKENIIDESGMPKERFSAEFPKEGPSILRIQQVVRGDSAAYFCASSTSGRGETQYFGPGTRLLVL.